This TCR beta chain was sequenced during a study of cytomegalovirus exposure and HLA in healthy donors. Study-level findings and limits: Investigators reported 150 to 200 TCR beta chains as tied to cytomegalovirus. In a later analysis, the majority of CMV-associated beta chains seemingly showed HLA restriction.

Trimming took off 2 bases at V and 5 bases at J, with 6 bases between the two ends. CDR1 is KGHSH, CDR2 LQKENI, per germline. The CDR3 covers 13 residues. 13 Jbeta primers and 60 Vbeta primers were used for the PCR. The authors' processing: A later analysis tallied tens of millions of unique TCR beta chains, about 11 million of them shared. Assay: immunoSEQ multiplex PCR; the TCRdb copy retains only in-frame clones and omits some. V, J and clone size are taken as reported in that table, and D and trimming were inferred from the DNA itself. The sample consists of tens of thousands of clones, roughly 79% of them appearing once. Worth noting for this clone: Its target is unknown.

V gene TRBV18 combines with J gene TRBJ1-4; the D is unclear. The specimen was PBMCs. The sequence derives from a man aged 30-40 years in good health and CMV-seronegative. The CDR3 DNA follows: TGTGCCAGCTCACCAGCGGTAAATGAAAAACTGTTTTTT. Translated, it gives CASSPAVNEKLFF.